Below are 17 T cell receptor beta chains sequenced from a single sample in a study of cytomegalovirus exposure and HLA in healthy donors. The PCR employed 60 Vbeta primers together with 13 Jbeta primers. Assay: immunoSEQ multiplex PCR; the TCRdb copy retains only in-frame clones and omits some. The sample has about 88,000 clones, around 90% seen once. The sequencing input was PBMCs. These receptors were taken from a man younger than 30 in good health and CMV-seronegative.

This clone is a singleton in its sample. The chain links TRBV5-1 to TRBJ2-1; 16 bases align to TRBD2. The CDR3 totals 18 residues. Trimming at V came to 4 bases and at J to 0 bases, leaving 4 bases not matched to a gene. From germline, CDR1 is SGHRS and CDR2 YFSETQ. The CDR3, as DNA: TGCGCCAGCAGCAAGGGACTAGCGGGAGGGAGCTCCTACAATGAGCAGTTCTTC. Translation gives CASSKGLAGGSSYNEQFF.

The V gene is TRBV28, the J gene TRBJ2-5; TRBD1 matches 8 bases. The J call is doubtful: the DNA matches TRBJ2-7 better. The germline V gene has CDR1 MDHEN and CDR2 SYDVKM. The CDR3 consists of 16 residues. The CDR3 bases are TGTGCCAGCCTTGGGCATGGGGACAGGCATTCCTACGAGCAGTACTTC. It yields the protein CASLGHGDRHSYEQYF.

This clone was detected only once. This chain connects TRBV4-1 to TRBJ2-5; 8 bases align to TRBD1. Near its end, the DNA agrees better with TRBJ2-7, so the J call may be wrong. Germline CDR1 is MGHRA and CDR2 is YSYEKL. CDR3 length: 14 amino acids. The CDR3 coding sequence is TGCGCCAGCAGAAACCCAGGGGGCCGGGGCGAGCAGTACTTC. It codes for CASRNPGGRGEQYF.

This chain links TRBV19 with TRBJ2-1; 8 nucleotides agree with TRBD1. After removal of 6 bases from V and 5 bases from J, the junction contained 6 bases not matched to a gene. CDR1 and CDR2 from the germline V gene are LNHDA and SQIVND (reference sequence). The CDR3 extends over 14 amino acids. CDR3 DNA sequence: TGTGCCAGTAGCACCGACAGGGGTGACAATGAGCAGTTCTTC. This gives the protein CASSTDRGDNEQFF.

The chain combines TRBV9 with TRBJ2-3; D is possibly TRBD2 (6 bases). V lost 0 bases to trimming and J lost 4 bases, with 15 bases between them. Looked up from germline, CDR1 is SGDLS and CDR2 is YYNGEE. The CDR3 has 16 amino acids. As DNA, the CDR3 is TGTGCCAGCAGCGTAGGACCGGGAGTGCCCCCAGATACGCAGTATTTT. It translates to CASSVGPGVPPDTQYF.

This chain uses TRBV29-1 with TRBJ2-5; 12 bases are a match to TRBD2. In germline, CDR1 is SQVTM, CDR2 ANQGSEA. This CDR3 is 18 amino acids long. V gave up 1 base and J gave up 5 bases; unmatched junction bases: 14. CDR3 protein: CSVEGEVGTSGRWETQYF. CDR3 bases: TGCAGCGTTGAAGGGGAGGTGGGAACTAGCGGGAGGTGGGAGACCCAGTACTTC.

The chain joins TRBV6-1 to TRBJ1-2; no firm D call. This CDR3 is 12 amino acids long. V lost 7 bases and J 8 bases, leaving 14 bases between the germline ends. The germline gives CDR1 MNHNS, CDR2 SASEGT. Here the CDR3 reads CASTRDILGYTF. As DNA, the CDR3 is TGTGCCAGCACCCGCGACATACTCGGCTACACCTTC.

The V gene is TRBV6-1, the J gene TRBJ1-4; 11 bases are shared with TRBD1. CDR1 and CDR2 from the germline V gene are MNHNS and SASEGT. The V gene end was trimmed by 2 bases and the J gene end by 8 bases; junction bases not matched to a gene: 7. The CDR3 sequence is 16 residues long. The CDR3 loop reads CASSETSDRGHEKLFF. In DNA, the CDR3 is TGTGCCAGCAGTGAAACGTCGGACAGGGGGCACGAAAAACTGTTTTTT.

This clone was recorded once. The CDR3 here is CASRYRGQDTQYF. The DNA for the CDR3 is TGTGCCAGCCGGTACAGGGGGCAAGATACGCAGTATTTT. The chain employs TRBV7-9 and TRBJ2-3; the match to TRBD1 covers 9 bases. Germline V gene sequence: CDR1 SEHNR, CDR2 FQNEAQ (reference sequence). The V and J ends lost 8 bases and 5 bases, in that order; junction bases with no gene match: 5. This CDR3 is 13 amino acids long.

CDR3 coding DNA: TGTGCCAGCAGCACCTCAGGGAGGTACGATTCACCCCTCCACTTT. Protein product: CASSTSGRYDSPLHF. The V and J genes are TRBV5-8 and TRBJ1-6; D is perhaps TRBD1 (5 bases). The length of the CDR3 is 15 residues. Germline V CDR1 and CDR2: SGHTS, YDEGEE. V lost 4 bases and J 8 bases, leaving 16 bases between the germline ends.

In nucleotides, the CDR3 is TGTGCCAGCAGTTCGATCTCCCGGGTCCAGCATTTT. Translating gives CASSSISRVQHF. The chain employs TRBV28 and TRBJ1-5; D gene ambiguous. With 4 bases removed from V and 12 bases from J, the gap between germline ends came to 13 bases. CDR3 length equals 12 residues. CDR1 is MDHEN and CDR2 is SYDVKM in the germline V gene.

The chain couples TRBV6-1 to TRBJ2-5, with TRBD2 matching over 8 bases. The assigned J gene may be wrong: the sequence end matches TRBJ2-7 better. The CDR3 spans 14 residues. Germline V gene lookup returns CDR1 MNHNS and CDR2 SASEGT. In nucleotides, the CDR3 is TGTGCCAGCAGCCGTGGAGCGGGAGCCCACGAGCAGTACTTC. This codes for CASSRGAGAHEQYF.

V is TRBV28 and J is TRBJ2-2; 8 bases are a match to TRBD2. With V trimmed by 5 bases and J by 1 base, 6 bases remained unmatched. CDR1 and CDR2 from the germline V gene are MDHEN and SYDVKM. The CDR3 contains 16 residues. CDR3 protein: CASSLRTSRNTGELFF. The CDR3 DNA reads as TGTGCCAGCAGTCTCCGGACTAGCAGGAACACCGGGGAGCTGTTTTTT.

V and J are TRBV5-8 and TRBJ1-5; 8 bases agree with TRBD1. The CDR3 is 17 residues long. The V gene end was trimmed by 4 bases and the J gene end by 0 bases; junction bases not matched to a gene: 9. Looked up from germline, CDR1 is SGHTS and CDR2 is YDEGEE. The CDR3 DNA reads as TGTGCCAGCAGCAGACGACAGGGGACCTATAGCAATCAGCCCCAGCATTTT. This codes for CASSRRQGTYSNQPQHF.

This clone was seen a few times. V usage is TRBV27 and J usage is TRBJ2-7; 11 positions agree with TRBD2. V lost 5 bases and J lost 4; bases outside the gene matches: 22. This CDR3 spans 20 amino acids. Germline CDR1 is MNHEY and CDR2 is SMNVEV (reference sequence). CDR3 loop: CASSHLRGSLQTSGIYEQYF. DNA for the CDR3: TGTGCCAGCAGTCACCTGCGGGGGAGCCTGCAGACTAGCGGGATATACGAGCAGTACTTC.

V usage is TRBV5-1 and J usage is TRBJ2-7; D is ambiguous. The CDR3 totals 14 residues. V lost 0 bases to trimming and J lost 0 bases, with 7 bases between them. Germline values: CDR1 SGHRS, CDR2 YFSETQ. CDR3 amino acids: CASSLVSSSYEQYF. The CDR3 region has the DNA TGCGCCAGCAGCTTGGTGAGTAGCTCCTACGAGCAGTACTTC.

The chain recombines TRBV4-2 with TRBJ2-7; a possible D gene is TRBD2 (6 bases). V lost 2 bases to trimming and J lost 1 base, with 9 bases between them. Germline CDR1 is LGHNA and CDR2 is YNFKEQ. The CDR3 spans 14 residues. Written as DNA, the CDR3 is TGTGCCAGCAGCCAATTGCGGGGATCCTACGAGCAGTACTTC. Protein product: CASSQLRGSYEQYF.